The 4 T cell receptor beta chains given below trace back to one sample, sequenced in a study of blood T cell repertoires in COVID-19. TCRdb's copy holds only in-frame clones and misses some; the assay was immunoSEQ multiplex PCR. The sample carries roughly 200,000 clones, roughly 84% recorded once. Material: peripheral blood. The origin of the receptors is an elderly woman with acute or convalescent COVID-19.

The chain links TRBV3-1 (or the pseudogene TRBV3-2) to TRBJ2-1; the match to TRBD2 covers 13 bases. Germline V gives CDR1 LGHDT, CDR2 YNNKEL (reference sequence). The CDR3 covers 15 residues. J lost 6 bases, V lost 4 bases, and 3 bases had no gene match. The CDR3 region is CASSLLAGGSNEQFF. The CDR3 nucleotides are TGTGCCAGCAGCCTACTAGCGGGAGGGTCCAATGAGCAGTTCTTC.

The rearrangement joins TRBV28 to TRBJ1-1, with 8 bases fitting TRBD1. Germline CDR1 MDHEN, CDR2 SYDVKM. V gave up 3 bases and J gave up 4 bases; unmatched junction bases: 10. This CDR3 spans 16 amino acids. The CDR3 DNA follows: TGTGCCAGCAGTTTGCCTAATACAGGGGGAAGCACTGAAGCTTTCTTT. This gives the protein CASSLPNTGGSTEAFF.

The chain is built from TRBV2 and TRBJ2-7; 9 nucleotides agree with TRBD2. The junction had 7 bases not matched to a gene; V was cut back by 7 bases and J by 3 bases. This CDR3 contains 14 residues. The germline CDR1 and CDR2 sequences are SNHLY and FYNNEI. CDR3 sequence (DNA): TGTGCCAGCACCGTAGCAGCGGGGGGCTACGAGCAGTACTTC. Translating gives CASTVAAGGYEQYF.

This chain uses TRBV24-1 with TRBJ2-2, with D possibly being TRBD2 (5 bases). Trimming shortened V by 1 base and J by 4 bases, and 6 bases separated the two germline ends. The CDR3 is 14 residues long. Germline V gives CDR1 KGHDR, CDR2 SFDVKD. CDR3 region: CATSDFLATGELFF. CDR3 DNA sequence: TGTGCCACCAGTGATTTTCTAGCCACCGGGGAGCTGTTTTTT.